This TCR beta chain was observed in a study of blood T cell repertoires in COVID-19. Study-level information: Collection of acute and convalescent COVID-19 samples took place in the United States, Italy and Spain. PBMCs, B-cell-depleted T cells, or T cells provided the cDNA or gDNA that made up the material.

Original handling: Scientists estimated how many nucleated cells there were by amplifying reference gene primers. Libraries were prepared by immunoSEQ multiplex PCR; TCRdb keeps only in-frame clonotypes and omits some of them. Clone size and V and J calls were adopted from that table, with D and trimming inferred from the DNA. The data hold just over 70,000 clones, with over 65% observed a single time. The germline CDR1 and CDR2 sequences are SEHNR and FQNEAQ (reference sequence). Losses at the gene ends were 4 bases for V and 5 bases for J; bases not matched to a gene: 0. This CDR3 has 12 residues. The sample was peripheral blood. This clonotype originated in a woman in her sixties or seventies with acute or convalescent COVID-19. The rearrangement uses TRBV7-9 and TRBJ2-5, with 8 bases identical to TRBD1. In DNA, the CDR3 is TGTGCCAGCAGCTGGGACAGGGAGACCCAGTACTTC. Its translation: CASSWDRETQYF.